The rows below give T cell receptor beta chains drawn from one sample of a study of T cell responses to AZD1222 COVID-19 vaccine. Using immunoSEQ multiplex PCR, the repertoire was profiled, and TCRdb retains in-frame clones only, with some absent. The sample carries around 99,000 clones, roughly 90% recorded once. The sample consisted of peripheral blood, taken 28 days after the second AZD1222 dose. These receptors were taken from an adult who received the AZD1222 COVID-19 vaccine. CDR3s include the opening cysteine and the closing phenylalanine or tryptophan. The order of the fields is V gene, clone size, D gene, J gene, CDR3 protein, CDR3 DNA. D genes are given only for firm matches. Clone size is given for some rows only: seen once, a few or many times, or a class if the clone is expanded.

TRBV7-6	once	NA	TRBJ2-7	CASSLAPELGSSYEQYF	TGTGCCAGCAGCTTAGCCCCGGAGCTCGGCAGCTCCTACGAGCAGTACTTC
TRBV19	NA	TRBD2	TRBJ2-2	CASSMAGVGTGELFF	TGTGCCAGTAGTATGGCGGGAGTTGGTACCGGGGAGCTGTTTTTT
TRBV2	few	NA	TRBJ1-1	CASSGGGMETEAFF	TGTGCCAGCAGTGGGGGAGGGATGGAGACTGAAGCTTTCTTT
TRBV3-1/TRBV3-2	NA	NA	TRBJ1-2	CASSQGLIYGYTF	TGTGCCAGCAGCCAGGGACTGATCTATGGCTACACCTTC
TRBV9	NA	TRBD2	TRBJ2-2	CASSVGSSGRGGGELFF	TGTGCCAGCAGCGTAGGGTCGAGCGGGAGGGGCGGCGGGGAGCTGTTTTTT
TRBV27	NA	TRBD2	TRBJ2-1	CASSSRTSGRYEQFF	TGTGCCAGCAGTTCCAGGACTAGCGGGAGGTATGAGCAGTTCTTC
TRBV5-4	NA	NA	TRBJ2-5	CASSGTGQGTQYF	TGTGCCAGCAGCGGAACAGGCCAAGGGACCCAGTACTTC
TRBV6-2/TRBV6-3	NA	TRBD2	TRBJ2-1	CASSPLVGTSGRGEQFF	TGTGCCAGCAGTCCCCTCGTGGGGACTAGCGGGAGGGGTGAGCAGTTCTTC
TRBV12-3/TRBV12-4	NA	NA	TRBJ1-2	CASSPDSNYGYTF	TGTGCCAGCAGCCCGGACAGTAACTATGGCTACACCTTC
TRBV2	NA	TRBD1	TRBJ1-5	CASRGDRGSYSNQPQHF	TGTGCCAGCAGGGGGGACAGGGGATCTTATAGCAATCAGCCCCAGCATTTT
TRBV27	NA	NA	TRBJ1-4	CASSLSRTNEKLFF	TGTGCCAGCAGTTTATCGAGGACTAATGAAAAACTGTTTTTT
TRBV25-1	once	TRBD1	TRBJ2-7	CASSGQGAGEQYF	TGTGCCAGCAGTGGACAGGGGGCGGGCGAGCAGTACTTC
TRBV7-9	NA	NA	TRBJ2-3	CASSGGSSSTDTQYF	TGTGCCAGCAGCGGGGGGTCTTCTAGCACAGATACGCAGTATTTT
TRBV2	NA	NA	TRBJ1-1	CASSAVAPDTEAFF	TGTGCCAGCAGTGCAGTCGCCCCGGACACTGAAGCTTTCTTT
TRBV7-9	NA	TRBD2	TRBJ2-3	CASSLAGTSGGNTDTQYF	TGTGCCAGCAGCTTAGCCGGGACTAGCGGAGGGAACACAGATACGCAGTATTTT
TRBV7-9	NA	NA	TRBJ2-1	CASSLGALIANEQFF	TGTGCCAGCAGCCTCGGAGCTCTTATCGCGAATGAGCAGTTCTTC
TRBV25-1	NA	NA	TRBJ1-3	CASSELGPFSGNTIYF	TGTGCCAGCAGTGAATTGGGACCCTTCTCTGGAAACACCATATATTTT
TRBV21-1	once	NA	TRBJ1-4	CASSKVAKEKLFF	TGTGCCAGCAGCAAAGTTGCAAAAGAAAAACTGTTTTTT
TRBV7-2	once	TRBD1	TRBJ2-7	CASSLYRTGVYEQYF	TGTGCCAGCAGCCTTTACCGGACAGGGGTCTACGAGCAGTACTTC
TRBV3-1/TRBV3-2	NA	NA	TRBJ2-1	CASSSKSGNEQFF	TGTGCCAGCAGCTCAAAAAGCGGGAATGAGCAGTTCTTC
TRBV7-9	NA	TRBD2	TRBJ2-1	CASSLVSGSYNEQFF	TGTGCCAGCAGCTTGGTTAGCGGGTCCTACAATGAGCAGTTCTTC
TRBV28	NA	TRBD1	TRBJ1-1	CASNLQGARNTEAFF	TGTGCCAGCAACCTACAGGGGGCGCGGAACACTGAAGCTTTCTTT
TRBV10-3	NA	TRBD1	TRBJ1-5	CAIRSDRGGQPQHF	TGTGCCATCAGGTCTGACAGGGGGGGTCAGCCCCAGCATTTT
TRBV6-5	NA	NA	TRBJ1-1	CASSYEGGYTEAFF	TGTGCCAGCAGTTACGAGGGGGGATACACTGAAGCTTTCTTT
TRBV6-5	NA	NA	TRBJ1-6	CASSYSRSSYNSPLHF	TGTGCCAGCAGTTACTCGAGAAGCTCCTATAATTCACCCCTCCACTTT
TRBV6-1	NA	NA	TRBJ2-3	CASSENRGYINTQYF	TGTGCCAGCAGTGAGAACCGCGGATACATAAATACGCAGTATTTT
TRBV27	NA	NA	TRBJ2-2	CASSSPQGGVKTGELFF	TGTGCCAGCAGTTCTCCCCAGGGGGGGGTCAAAACCGGGGAGCTGTTTTTT
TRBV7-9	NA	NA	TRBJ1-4	CASSPDRKKLFF	TGTGCCAGCAGCCCGGACCGAAAAAAACTGTTTTTT
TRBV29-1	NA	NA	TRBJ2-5	CSVEGGETQYF	TGCAGCGTGGAAGGAGGGGAGACCCAGTACTTC
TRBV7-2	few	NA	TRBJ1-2	CASSLGTSNYGYTF	TGTGCCAGCAGCTTAGGGACATCAAACTATGGCTACACCTTC
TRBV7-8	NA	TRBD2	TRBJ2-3	CAIRNRTGTREKYF	TGTGCCATCCGAAACCGTACCGGGACTAGGGAGAAGTATTTT
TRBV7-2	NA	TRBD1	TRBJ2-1	CASRQGGPYNEQFF	TGTGCCAGCAGACAGGGGGGTCCCTACAATGAGCAGTTCTTC
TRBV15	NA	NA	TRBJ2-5	CATSRDDREGETQYF	TGTGCCACCAGCAGAGACGACAGGGAGGGGGAGACCCAGTACTTC
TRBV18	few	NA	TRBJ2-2	CASSPRGGLNTGELFF	TGTGCCAGCTCACCGCGCGGAGGTTTGAACACCGGGGAGCTGTTTTTT
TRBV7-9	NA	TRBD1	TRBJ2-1	CASSLTGDRGLYEQFF	TGTGCCAGCAGCCTCACGGGGGACAGGGGGCTTTATGAGCAGTTCTTC
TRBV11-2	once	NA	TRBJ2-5	CASSLGTAETQYF	TGTGCCAGCAGCTTAGGGACAGCGGAGACCCAGTACTTC
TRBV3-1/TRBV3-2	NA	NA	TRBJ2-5	CASNQDHTGGLTQYF	TGTGCCAGCAACCAAGATCACACTGGCGGGTTGACCCAGTACTTC
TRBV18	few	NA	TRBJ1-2	CASSPDGNYGYTF	TGTGCCAGCTCCCCGGACGGGAACTATGGCTACACCTTC
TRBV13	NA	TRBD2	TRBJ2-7	CASSLSGTSVLYEQYF	TGTGCCAGCAGCCTAAGTGGGACTAGCGTGCTCTACGAGCAGTACTTC
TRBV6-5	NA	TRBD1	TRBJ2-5	CASSPGTGGETQYF	TGTGCCAGCAGTCCCGGGACAGGGGGAGAGACCCAGTACTTC
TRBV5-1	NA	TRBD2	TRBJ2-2	CASRPGTSGVSGELFF	TGCGCCAGCAGGCCAGGGACTAGCGGGGTTTCCGGGGAGCTGTTTTTT
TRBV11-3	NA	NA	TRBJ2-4	CASSRRGLNIQYF	TGTGCCAGCAGCCGTAGAGGACTTAACATTCAGTACTTC
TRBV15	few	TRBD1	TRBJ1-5	CATSRDSNTGEGNQPQHF	TGTGCCACCAGCAGAGACTCAAATACAGGGGAGGGCAATCAGCCCCAGCATTTT
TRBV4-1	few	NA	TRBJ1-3	CASSQDHGGRGRSGNTIYF	TGCGCCAGCAGCCAAGATCATGGCGGCAGGGGTCGCTCTGGAAACACCATATATTTT
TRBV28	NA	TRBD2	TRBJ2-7	CASSLGTSGRYEQYF	TGTGCCAGCAGTTTAGGGACTAGCGGGAGGTACGAGCAGTACTTC
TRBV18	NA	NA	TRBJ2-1	CASSPRYEQFF	TGTGCCAGCTCGCCGAGGTATGAGCAGTTCTTC
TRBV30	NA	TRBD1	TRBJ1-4	CAWSLGQGTEKLFF	TGTGCCTGGAGTCTGGGACAGGGGACTGAAAAACTGTTTTTT
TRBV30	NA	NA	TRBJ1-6	CAWRASVTNSPLHF	TGTGCCTGGAGAGCTTCAGTTACTAATTCACCCCTCCACTTT
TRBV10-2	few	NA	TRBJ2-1	CASRRGSSSYNEQFF	TGCGCCAGCAGAAGGGGGAGCAGCTCCTACAATGAGCAGTTCTTC
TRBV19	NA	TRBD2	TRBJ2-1	CASSLSGRAGSEQFF	TGTGCCAGTAGTTTAAGCGGGAGGGCCGGAAGTGAGCAGTTCTTC
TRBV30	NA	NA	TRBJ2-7	CAWSVAGGGYEQYF	TGTGCCTGGAGTGTAGCTGGGGGCGGGTACGAGCAGTACTTC
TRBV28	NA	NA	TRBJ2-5	CASSRFPETQYF	TGTGCCAGTAGTAGGTTCCCCGAGACCCAGTACTTC
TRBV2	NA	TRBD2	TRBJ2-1	CASSGATSGRNNEQFF	TGTGCCAGCAGTGGAGCAACTAGCGGGAGAAACAATGAGCAGTTCTTC
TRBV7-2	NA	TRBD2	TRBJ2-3	CASSGGLAGAGTQYF	TGTGCCAGCAGCGGGGGACTAGCGGGAGCGGGTACGCAGTATTTT
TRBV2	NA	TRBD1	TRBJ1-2	CASSPDRVRTSGYTF	TGTGCCAGCAGCCCCGACAGGGTTCGAACTAGTGGCTACACCTTC